The following is a T cell receptor (beta chain) sequence with its context. Its antigen is unidentified. Germline trimming cut 4 bases from V and 5 bases from J; bases unmatched to any gene: 6. CDR3 size: 14 residues. CDR1 is ENHRY and CDR2 is SYGVKD in the germline V gene. This sample was included in a study of cytomegalovirus exposure and HLA in healthy donors. Overall study results and limits: An apparent linkage of common viral pathogens to several of the most significant clusters emerged in a later analysis. In an earlier analysis, about 87% or about 30%: the productive usage of most TCR beta V segments.

PCR was performed using 60 Vbeta and 13 Jbeta primers. Some clones are missing from TCRdb's copy, which holds only in-frame ones; the method was immunoSEQ multiplex PCR. The profile shows 150,000 to 200,000 clones, around 78% of them singletons. Sequenced: PBMCs. V is TRBV10-3 and J is TRBJ2-5, with TRBD1 matching over 8 bases. The receptor comes from a woman aged 40 to 50 in good health and CMV-seronegative. CDR3: CAISAQGAGETQYF. The CDR3 coding sequence is TGTGCCATCAGTGCCCAGGGGGCCGGGGAGACCCAGTACTTC.